Listed below are T cell receptor beta chains from one sample, sequenced in a study of blood T cells in healthy people across ages. MiXCR was run by TCRdb on the 5' RACE reads, yielding one entry per CDR3 protein. The sample has fewer than 2,000,000 distinct CDR3 sequences; roughly a third are singletons. The sequencing input was blood. The source is a woman aged 25-40 years in good health. Each CDR3 is given with its conserved first and last residue. The D gene is left open where the match is weak. For some rows the clone size is stated as once, few or many, or as a class when expanded; others skip it.

clone_size d_call j_call v_call cdr3_nt cdr3_aa
- TRBD2 TRBJ2-5 TRBV10-3 TGTGCCATCAGTCACGGGACTAGCGGGGGGGCGTCGTACTTC CAISHGTSGGASYF
- - TRBJ1-4 TRBV7-9 TGTGCCAGCAGCTTAGGAGGGTTTGAACTGTTTTTT CASSLGGFELFF
- TRBD2 TRBJ2-7 TRBV6-5 TGTGCCAGCAGTTACGGGGGACTAGCGGAATACGAGCAGTACTTC CASSYGGLAEYEQYF
- - TRBJ2-3 TRBV7-2 TGTGCCAGCAGCTTAGGTGTACAGCTCAGCACAGATACGCAGTATTTT CASSLGVQLSTDTQYF
- - TRBJ1-1 TRBV7-3 TGTGCCAGCAGCTTACTTCGAATCGAGAACACTGAAGCTTTCTTT CASSLLRIENTEAFF
few - TRBJ1-2 TRBV9 TGTGCCAGCAGCCCGGGACCCCAGGCGCAGTTGGGTGGCTACACCTTC CASSPGPQAQLGGYTF
few TRBD1 TRBJ2-7 TRBV5-1 TGCGCCAGCAGCTTTGGGGGACAGTTCTACGAGCAGTACTTC CASSFGGQFYEQYF
- - TRBJ2-7 TRBV7-8 TGTGCCAGCAGCTTAGGGAGGCGGGACCCCTACTGCGAGCAGTACTTC CASSLGRRDPYCEQYF
- TRBD1 TRBJ2-1 TRBV7-9 TGTGCCAGCAGTTCATGGGAGGACAGGGGTTTCGACAATGAGCAGTTCTTC CASSSWEDRGFDNEQFF
few - TRBJ1-5 TRBV12-3/TRBV12-4 TGTGCCAGCAGTTTAGTGCAGGGGCCACGGCAGCCCCAGCATTTT CASSLVQGPRQPQHF
few - TRBJ2-7 TRBV20-1 TGCAGCAGCGGACCCTTAGCTAGCACCTACGAGCAGTACTTC CSSGPLASTYEQYF
many TRBD1 TRBJ2-6 TRBV7-9 TGTGCCAGCAGCTTGACAGGGCCTGGGGCCAACGTCCTGACTTTC CASSLTGPGANVLTF
few TRBD1 TRBJ2-5 TRBV6-5 TGTGCCAGCAGTCCCTGGGACAGTAAACAAGAGACCCAGTACTTC CASSPWDSKQETQYF
few - TRBJ1-5 TRBV6-6 TGTGCCAGCATTATCGAGACTAGCAATCAGCCCCAGCATTTT CASIIETSNQPQHF
few TRBD1 TRBJ1-1 TRBV20-1 TGCAGGGGGGACAGGACCCCCGAAGCTTTCTTT CRGDRTPEAFF
many - TRBJ1-1 TRBV9 TGTGCCAGCAGCGGGACAGCGAACACTGAAGCTTTCTTT CASSGTANTEAFF
few - TRBJ2-5 TRBV27 TGTGCCAGCAGTTTGGCCGGCGCCCTGGCAGAGACCCAGTACTTC CASSLAGALAETQYF
few TRBD2 TRBJ2-5 TRBV11-2 TGTGCCAGCAGCTCTACGACTAGCGTAGGAGAGACCCAGTACTTC CASSSTTSVGETQYF
once - TRBJ1-1 TRBV30 TGTGCCTGGAGTAGACTGGCGGGACACCGGGGCACTGAAGCTTTCTTT CAWSRLAGHRGTEAFF
few TRBD2 TRBJ2-1 TRBV27 TGTGCCAGCAGTTTGATAGCGGGAGACTACAATGAGCAGTTCTTC CASSLIAGDYNEQFF
many TRBD2 TRBJ2-7 TRBV20-1 TGCAGTGCTGGGGGTAAATGGACTAGCTCAGGAGAGCAGTACTTC CSAGGKWTSSGEQYF
- TRBD1 TRBJ2-5 TRBV13 TGTGCCAGCAGTAAACGGGACAGCGTATGGGAGACCCAGTACTTC CASSKRDSVWETQYF
few TRBD1 TRBJ2-1 TRBV7-2 TGTGCCAGCAGCTCGACCCCATACGACAGGGGGCATCCCCATGAGCAGTTCTTC CASSSTPYDRGHPHEQFF
- - TRBJ2-7 TRBV6-1 TGTGCCAGCCTTGGGCGGCGGGACTCCTACGAGCAGTACTTC CASLGRRDSYEQYF
- - TRBJ2-3 TRBV20-1 TGCAGTGCTAGGAGTTGGGGGGGCACAGATACGCAGTATTTT CSARSWGGTDTQYF
- TRBD2 TRBJ2-2 TRBV7-2 TGTGCCAGCCAGCGGGAGAACACCGGGGAGCTGTTTTTT CASQRENTGELFF